The 6 T cell receptor beta chains presented below share a single source sample, sequenced in a study of cytomegalovirus exposure and HLA in healthy donors. 60 Vbeta and 13 Jbeta primers were used in PCR. Here immunoSEQ multiplex PCR was the method, and the copy in TCRdb shows in-frame clones only, minus some. The table lists approximately 160,000 clones, 76% of them singletons. Sequenced sample: PBMCs. The receptor source for this set is a female donor in good health and CMV-seronegative.

This rearrangement joins TRBV7-2 to TRBJ1-3; TRBD1 is a possible D gene (6 bases). Trimming removed 0 bases at V and 0 bases at J, with 12 bases between. Germline loops: CDR1 SGHTA, CDR2 FQGNSA. This CDR3 comprises 17 residues. DNA for the CDR3: TGTGCCAGCAGCTTAGCGCACTTGGGGGCCTCTGGAAACACCATATATTTT. Translated: CASSLAHLGASGNTIYF.

For the CDR3, the DNA is TGTGCCAGCAGTTCCTCCGGGACAGGCCTCTATGGCTACACCTTC. Its protein product is CASSSSGTGLYGYTF. The chain links TRBV28 to TRBJ1-2, with 8 bases that match TRBD1. V dropped 4 bases and J dropped 4; count of bases not matched to a gene: 8. CDR3 length equals 15 residues. Germline V CDR1 and CDR2: MDHEN, SYDVKM.

The chain couples TRBV4-1 to TRBJ1-2, with no clear D. The CDR3 runs 14 residues. Germline-derived CDR1 and CDR2 are MGHRA and YSYEKL. Deletions cut 0 bases from V and 8 bases from J, with 13 bases between. In DNA form, the CDR3 reads TGCGCCAGCAGCCAAGAGGGCTATCGGCCCGGCTACACCTTC. This encodes CASSQEGYRPGYTF.

With respect to this clone: A read error may account for a junction end that differs from germline. CDR3 DNA: TGTGCTAGCAGCTTAGCGCAAGGACAGAGAGAAGAGACCCAGTACTTC. Its protein product is CASSLAQGQREETQYF. The V call is TRBV7-7, the J call TRBJ2-5; possible D gene TRBD1, 6 bases. Germline lookup yields CDR1 SSHAT and CDR2 FNYEAQ (reference sequence). The CDR3 consists of 16 residues. Full variable domain (remainder filled in from reference TRBV7-7 and TRBJ2-5): GAGVSQSPRYKVTKRGQDVTLRCDPISSHATLYWYQQALGQGPEFLTYFNYEAQPDKSGLPSDRFSAERPEGSISTLTIQRTEQRDSAMYRCASSLAQGQREETQYFGPGTRLLVL.

This chain uses TRBV11-2 with TRBJ1-2; tentatively, D is TRBD1 (5 bases). The CDR3 runs 14 residues. CDR1 and CDR2 (germline): SGHAT, FQNNGV. V gave up 3 bases and J gave up 7 bases, with 15 bases separating them. CDR3 loop: CASSLEGWGGGYTF. In DNA, the CDR3 is TGTGCCAGCAGCTTGGAGGGCTGGGGGGGTGGCTACACCTTC.

The table lists this clone with a count of one. This rearrangement joins TRBV5-1 to TRBJ1-2; a possible D gene is TRBD1 (6 bases). Trimming took 3 bases from V and 2 from J, leaving 11 bases between them. CDR3 length: 14 amino acids. Germline V gene data show CDR1 as SGHRS and CDR2 as YFSETQ. The CDR3 nucleotides are TGCGCCAGCAGCTCGCCGGACAGAAACTATGGCTACACCTTC. The encoded protein is CASSSPDRNYGYTF.